Listed below are T cell receptor beta chains from one sample, sequenced in a study of shared clonotypes between healthy human individuals. The repertoire was sequenced with immunoSEQ multiplex PCR; TCRdb's copy has only in-frame clones and lacks some. The sample has about 500,000 clones, over 60% seen once. Source material: PBMCs. These receptors originate from a woman in her thirties or forties in good health. Some clones in this sample may be carry-over from other donors' samples. Each CDR3 is given with its conserved first and last residue. The D gene is left open where the match is weak. A row's size may be missing; if present it is once, few, many or a size class.

J: TRBJ2-7; D: NA; V: TRBV7-9; size: NA; DNA: TGTGCCAGCAGCTTAGAGTCAGGGAGCATTAGCTCCTACGAGCAGTACTTC; CDR3: CASSLESGSISSYEQYF
J: TRBJ2-5; D: TRBD2; V: TRBV7-2; size: NA; DNA: TGTGCCAGCAGCTACGCCGGGACTAGCGGGGAGACCCAGTACTTC; CDR3: CASSYAGTSGETQYF
J: TRBJ1-1; D: NA; V: TRBV10-3; size: few; DNA: TGTGCCATCAGTGACTTCTCTGAAGCTTTCTTT; CDR3: CAISDFSEAFF
J: TRBJ1-2; D: TRBD1; V: TRBV9; size: NA; DNA: TGTGCCAGCAGCGTAGGGGGACAGGGGGCCTTGTATGGCTACACCTTC; CDR3: CASSVGGQGALYGYTF
J: TRBJ2-7; D: TRBD2; V: TRBV7-2; size: NA; DNA: TGTGCCAGCAGCTTAACTGGACTAGCGGTGCGCTCCTACGAGCAGTACTTC; CDR3: CASSLTGLAVRSYEQYF
J: TRBJ2-5; D: NA; V: TRBV6-5; size: NA; DNA: TGTGCCAGCAGTAACGTACAAGAGACCCAGTACTTC; CDR3: CASSNVQETQYF
J: TRBJ2-5; D: NA; V: TRBV4-3; size: NA; DNA: TGCGCCAGCAGCCAAGATTATGGCAGGGCTGGAACCCAAGAGACCCAGTACTTC; CDR3: CASSQDYGRAGTQETQYF
J: TRBJ2-7; D: NA; V: TRBV15; size: once; DNA: TGTGCCACCAGCAGAGATGCGGAGTACGAGCAGTACTTC; CDR3: CATSRDAEYEQYF
J: TRBJ2-3; D: NA; V: TRBV2; size: NA; DNA: TGTGCCAGCAGTGAACAGCAGTCTAGCACAGATACGCAGTATTTT; CDR3: CASSEQQSSTDTQYF
J: TRBJ2-2; D: NA; V: TRBV4-1; size: NA; DNA: TGCGCCAGCAGCCAGAGTAACACCGGGGAGCTGTTTTTT; CDR3: CASSQSNTGELFF
J: TRBJ2-1; D: NA; V: TRBV19; size: NA; DNA: TGTGCCAGTAGTATAAGGCGGTTCCCCTCCTACAATGAGCAGTTCTTC; CDR3: CASSIRRFPSYNEQFF
J: TRBJ2-1; D: TRBD1; V: TRBV29-1; size: many; DNA: TGCAGCGCAGCACAGGGGGCCCCCTACAATGAGCAGTTCTTC; CDR3: CSAAQGAPYNEQFF
J: TRBJ2-7; D: TRBD1; V: TRBV19; size: once; DNA: TGTGCCAGTAGCATACAGGGGGGCCGATTGGGGGAGCAGTACTTC; CDR3: CASSIQGGRLGEQYF
J: TRBJ1-4; D: NA; V: TRBV5-1; size: NA; DNA: TGCGCCAGCAGCTTGGCCGCCGTTCCCGGGGGTGAGAAACTGTTTTTT; CDR3: CASSLAAVPGGEKLFF
J: TRBJ2-7; D: NA; V: TRBV28; size: NA; DNA: TGTGCCAGCAGCCCCCGGTACGAGCAGTACTTC; CDR3: CASSPRYEQYF
J: TRBJ1-5; D: TRBD1; V: TRBV10-3; size: NA; DNA: TGTGCCATCAGTGAGTCCGGACAGGGGGACAATCAGCCCCAGCATTTT; CDR3: CAISESGQGDNQPQHF